One and the same sample provided the 17 T cell receptor beta chains below, sequenced in a study of T cells in lung cancer brain metastases. Some clones are missing from TCRdb's copy, which holds only in-frame ones; the method was immunoSEQ multiplex PCR. The data show about 1,400 clones, with 80% to 90% seen just once and roughly 10% held by the top ten. Material: tumor tissue from a brain metastasis. The receptors come from a woman aged 50 to 60 with non-small cell lung cancer that had spread to the brain.

The rearrangement uses TRBV5-1 and TRBJ1-1, with 7 positions matching TRBD1. Germline values: CDR1 SGHRS, CDR2 YFSETQ. Trimming cost V 0 bases and J 5 bases; bases outside gene matches: 13. This CDR3 spans 17 amino acids. This chain's CDR3 is CASSLAPRQGLGTEAFF. Written as DNA, the CDR3 is TGCGCCAGCAGCTTGGCTCCGAGACAGGGATTAGGGACTGAAGCTTTCTTT.

The chain recombines TRBV4-3 with TRBJ1-4, with D unresolved. V was clipped by 2 bases and J by 8 bases, with 9 bases between them. CDR3 length: 13 amino acids. Germline CDR1 LGHNA, CDR2 YSLEER. CDR3 sequence (DNA): TGCGCCAGCAGCCAACGAGGGAACGAAAAACTGTTTTTT. It yields the protein CASSQRGNEKLFF.

DNA for the CDR3: TGTGCTAGTGGTTTGGTATTCGGTGGGAGTAAAAACATTCAGTACTTC. It translates to CASGLVFGGSKNIQYF. The V call is TRBV12-5, the J call TRBJ2-4; possible D gene TRBD2, 5 bases. The CDR3 is made up of 16 amino acids. Germline loops: CDR1 LGHNT, CDR2 FRNRAP. V shed 0 bases and J shed 4 bases, with 13 bases lying between them.

The V call is TRBV5-1, the J call TRBJ1-1, with unresolved D. The germline V and J ends were trimmed by 6 bases and 8 bases, with 14 bases remaining between them. Germline V lookup: CDR1 SGHRS, CDR2 YFSETQ. This CDR3 has 12 amino acids. CDR3 loop: CASNSPREEAFF. As DNA, the CDR3 is TGCGCCAGCAACAGTCCTAGGGAGGAAGCTTTCTTT. Variable domain in full (rest from reference TRBV5-1 and TRBJ1-1): KAGVTQTPRYLIKTRGQQVTLSCSPISGHRSVSWYQQTPGQGLQFLFEYFSETQRNKGNFPGRFSGRQFSNSRSEMNVSTLELGDSALYLCASNSPREEAFFGQGTRLTVV.

The chain carries TRBV7-9 and TRBJ1-2; D is perhaps TRBD1 (6 bases). The CDR3 contains 14 residues. The V end lost 3 bases, the J end lost 3 bases, and 11 bases lay between the germline ends. Germline V gene data show CDR1 as SEHNR and CDR2 as FQNEAQ (reference sequence). The CDR3 is CASSFLGGHYGYTF. The CDR3 DNA reads as TGTGCCAGCAGCTTTCTCGGGGGGCACTATGGCTACACCTTC.

With respect to this clone: Other DNA sequences from this sample encode an identical CDR3 as well. The chain is built from TRBV5-4 and TRBJ2-1, with D possibly matching TRBD1 (8 bases). Between the trimmed V and J ends, which lost 3 bases and 7 bases, there was a span of 17 bases. The germline V gene has CDR1 SGHNT and CDR2 YYREEE (reference sequence). The CDR3 has 15 amino acids. CDR3 DNA: TGTGCCAGCAGCTGGAGGACAGGGAGGGGAAATGAGCAGTTCTTC. Residues: CASSWRTGRGNEQFF.

This chain joins TRBV18 and TRBJ2-1; D not certain. Germline V CDR1 and CDR2: KGHSH, LQKENI. V was cut by 3 bases and J by 7 bases, with 13 bases left in between. This CDR3 region has 14 residues. The CDR3 sequence is CASSPELLVNEQFF. The CDR3 DNA reads as TGTGCCAGCTCACCGGAACTCCTGGTAAATGAGCAGTTCTTC.

This chain joins TRBV4-2 and TRBJ2-1; TRBD2 aligns across 11 bases. This CDR3 is 16 amino acids long. Germline CDR1 reads LGHNA; CDR2 reads YNFKEQ. The ends lost 4 bases at V and 5 bases at J; junction bases unmatched: 7. DNA of the CDR3: TGTGCCAGCAGCCCTGGGGTTAGCGGGGGGGACAATGAGCAGTTCTTC. The encoded protein is CASSPGVSGGDNEQFF.

This clone was observed once. A read error may produce the germline difference seen at one junction end. V is TRBV27 and J is TRBJ1-5; no reliable D call. CDR1 is MNHEY and CDR2 is SMNVEV in the germline V gene (reference sequence). This CDR3 has 14 amino acids. CDR3 DNA sequence: TGTGCTAGCAGTTTATTGGGGAAAAATCAGCCCCAGCATTTT. The encoded protein is CASSLLGKNQPQHF.

The rearrangement uses TRBV5-4 and TRBJ2-5; D unclear. Trimming shortened V by 3 bases and J by 2 bases, and 8 bases separated the two germline ends. CDR3 length: 13 amino acids. In germline, CDR1 is SGHNT, CDR2 YYREEE (reference sequence). CDR3 sequence: CASSSALQETQYF. CDR3 DNA: TGTGCCAGCAGCTCCGCGCTTCAAGAGACCCAGTACTTC. The entire variable domain, with the rest obtained from reference TRBV5-4 and TRBJ2-5, is as follows: ETGVTQSPTHLIKTRGQQVTLRCSSQSGHNTVSWYQQALGQGPQFIFQYYREEENGRGNFPPRFSGLQFPNYSSELNVNALELDDSALYLCASSSALQETQYFGPGTRLLVL.

The chain carries TRBV7-9 and TRBJ1-4; D unclear. CDR3 length: 14 amino acids. V was trimmed by 2 bases and J by 6 bases, leaving 10 bases between them. Germline lookup yields CDR1 SEHNR and CDR2 FQNEAQ (reference sequence). As DNA, the CDR3 is TGTGCCAGCAGCTTACTGAAAGGTGATGAAAAACTGTTTTTT. Protein sequence: CASSLLKGDEKLFF.

The DNA for the CDR3 is TGTGCCAGCAGCTTATTTCCAGGTCAAGAGACCCAGTACTTC. As protein: CASSLFPGQETQYF. The V and J genes are TRBV7-9 and TRBJ2-5, with no clear D. The CDR3 loop spans 14 amino acids. Trimming removed 2 bases at V and 2 bases at J, with 9 bases between. Germline values: CDR1 SEHNR, CDR2 FQNEAQ (reference sequence).

In DNA, the CDR3 is TGTGCCAGCAGTTCCGTACCAGGAGGTATGAACACTGAAGCTTTCTTT. Protein: CASSSVPGGMNTEAFF. The chain recombines TRBV6-5 with TRBJ1-1; D is undetermined. V was cut by 4 bases and J by 0 bases, with 15 bases left in between. Germline-derived CDR1 and CDR2 are MNHEY and SVGAGI. This CDR3 is 16 amino acids long.

CDR3 sequence: CASSYDPYQPQHF. Written as DNA, the CDR3 is TGTGCCAGCAGTTACGATCCCTATCAGCCCCAGCATTTT. The chain is built from TRBV6-4 and TRBJ1-5, with D unclear. Germline V lookup: CDR1 MRHNA, CDR2 SNTAGT. The CDR3 length is 13 residues. Trimming pared 5 bases from V and 5 bases from J, leaving 10 bases between.

The rearrangement joins TRBV2 to TRBJ2-2; D is unclear. Looked up from germline, CDR1 is SNHLY and CDR2 is FYNNEI. The V and J ends lost 0 bases and 7 bases respectively, with 6 bases between them. CDR3 size: 13 residues. The CDR3 DNA reads TGTGCCAGCAGTGAAGCGGGATACGGGGAGCTGTTTTTT. Amino acids: CASSEAGYGELFF.

The chain combines TRBV30 with TRBJ1-2; D is ambiguous. Looked up from germline, CDR1 is GTSNPN and CDR2 is SVGIG (reference sequence). V was cut by 0 bases and J by 8 bases, with 16 bases left in between. The CDR3 spans 14 residues. The CDR3 bases are TGTGCCTGGAGTGTAACCGGCAGAGAAATAGGCTACACCTTC. As protein: CAWSVTGREIGYTF. The variable domain in full, completed from reference TRBV30 and TRBJ1-2, reads SQTIHQWPATLVQPVGSPLSLECTVEGTSNPNLYWYRQAAGRGLQLLFYSVGIGQISSEVPQNLSASRPQDRQFILSSKKLLLSDSGFYLCAWSVTGREIGYTFGSGTRLTVV.

The CDR3 here is CASGIGGHTGYTF. The CDR3, as DNA: TGTGCCAGCGGTATTGGGGGTCACACGGGCTACACCTTC. The rearrangement joins TRBV27 to TRBJ1-2; possible D gene TRBD1, 5 bases. CDR1 and CDR2 (germline): MNHEY, SMNVEV (reference sequence). V was pared by 8 bases and J by 8 bases, with 18 bases between. CDR3 size: 13 residues.